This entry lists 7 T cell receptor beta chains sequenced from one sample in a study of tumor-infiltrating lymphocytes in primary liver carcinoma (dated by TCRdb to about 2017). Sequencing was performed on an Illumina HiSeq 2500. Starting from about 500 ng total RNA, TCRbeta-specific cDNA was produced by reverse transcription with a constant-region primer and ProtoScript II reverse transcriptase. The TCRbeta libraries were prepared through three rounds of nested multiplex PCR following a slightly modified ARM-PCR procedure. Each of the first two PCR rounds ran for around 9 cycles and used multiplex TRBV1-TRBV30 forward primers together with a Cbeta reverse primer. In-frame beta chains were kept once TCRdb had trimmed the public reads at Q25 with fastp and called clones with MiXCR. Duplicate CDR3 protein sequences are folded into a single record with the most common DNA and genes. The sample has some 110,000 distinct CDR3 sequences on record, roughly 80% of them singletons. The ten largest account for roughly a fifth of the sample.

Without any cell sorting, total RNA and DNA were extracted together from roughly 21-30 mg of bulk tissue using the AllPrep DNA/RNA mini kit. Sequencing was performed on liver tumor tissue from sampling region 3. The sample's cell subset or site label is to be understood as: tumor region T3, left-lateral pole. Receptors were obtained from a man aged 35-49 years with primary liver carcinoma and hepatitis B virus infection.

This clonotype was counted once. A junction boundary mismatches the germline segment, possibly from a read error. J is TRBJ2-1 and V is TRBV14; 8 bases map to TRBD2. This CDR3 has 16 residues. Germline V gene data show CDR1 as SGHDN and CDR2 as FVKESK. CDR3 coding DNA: TGTGCCAACAGTGCCGTAGCGGGATGGGTAAGCAATGAACAGTTCTTC. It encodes CANSAVAGWVSNEQFF.

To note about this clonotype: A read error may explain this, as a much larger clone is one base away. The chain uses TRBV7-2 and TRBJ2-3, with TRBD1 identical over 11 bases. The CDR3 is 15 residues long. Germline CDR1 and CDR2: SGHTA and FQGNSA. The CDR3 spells CPSSLGTGGTDTQYF. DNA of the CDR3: TGTCCCAGCAGCCTCGGGACAGGGGGTACAGATACGCAGTATTTT.

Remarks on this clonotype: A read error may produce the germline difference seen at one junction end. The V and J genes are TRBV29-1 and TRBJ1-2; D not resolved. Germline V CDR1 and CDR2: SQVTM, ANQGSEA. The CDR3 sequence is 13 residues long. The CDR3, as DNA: TGCAGCGTTGTATTAGCCGGGTTCTATGGGTACACCTTC. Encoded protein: CSVVLAGFYGYTF.

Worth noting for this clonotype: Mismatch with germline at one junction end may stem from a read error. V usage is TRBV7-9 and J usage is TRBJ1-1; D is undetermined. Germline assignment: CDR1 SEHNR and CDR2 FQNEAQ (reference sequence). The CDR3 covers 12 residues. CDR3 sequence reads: CASSLSETESFF. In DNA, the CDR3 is TGTGCCAGTAGCTTGAGCGAGACTGAATCTTTCTTT. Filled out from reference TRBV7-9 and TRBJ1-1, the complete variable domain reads DTGVSQNPRHKITKRGQNVTFRCDPISEHNRLYWYRQTLGQGPEFLTYFQNEAQLEKSRLLSDRFSAERPKGSFSTLEIQRTEQGDSAMYLCASSLSETESFFGQGTRLTVV.

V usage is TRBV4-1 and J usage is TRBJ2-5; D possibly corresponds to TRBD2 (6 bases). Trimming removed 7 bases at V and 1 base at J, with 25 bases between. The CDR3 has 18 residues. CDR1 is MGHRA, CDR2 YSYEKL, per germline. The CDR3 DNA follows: TGCGCCAGCATCCTTTCAGGAGGCCCCGGTAGCGGCCAAGAGACCCAGTACTTC. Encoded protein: CASILSGGPGSGQETQYF.

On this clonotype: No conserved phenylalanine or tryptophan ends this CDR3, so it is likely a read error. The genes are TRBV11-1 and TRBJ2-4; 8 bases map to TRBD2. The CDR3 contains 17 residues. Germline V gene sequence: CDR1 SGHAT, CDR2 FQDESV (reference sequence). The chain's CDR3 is CVSSFPENSGTKNIQYS. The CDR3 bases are TGTGTCAGCAGCTTTCCCGAGAATAGCGGGACCAAAAACATTCAGTACTCT.

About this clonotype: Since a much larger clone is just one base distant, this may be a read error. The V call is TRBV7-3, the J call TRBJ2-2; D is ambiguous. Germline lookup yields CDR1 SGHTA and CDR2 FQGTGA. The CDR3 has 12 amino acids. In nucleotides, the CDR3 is TGTGCCTGCAGCTACTCCACCGGGGAGCTGTTTTTT. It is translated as CACSYSTGELFF.